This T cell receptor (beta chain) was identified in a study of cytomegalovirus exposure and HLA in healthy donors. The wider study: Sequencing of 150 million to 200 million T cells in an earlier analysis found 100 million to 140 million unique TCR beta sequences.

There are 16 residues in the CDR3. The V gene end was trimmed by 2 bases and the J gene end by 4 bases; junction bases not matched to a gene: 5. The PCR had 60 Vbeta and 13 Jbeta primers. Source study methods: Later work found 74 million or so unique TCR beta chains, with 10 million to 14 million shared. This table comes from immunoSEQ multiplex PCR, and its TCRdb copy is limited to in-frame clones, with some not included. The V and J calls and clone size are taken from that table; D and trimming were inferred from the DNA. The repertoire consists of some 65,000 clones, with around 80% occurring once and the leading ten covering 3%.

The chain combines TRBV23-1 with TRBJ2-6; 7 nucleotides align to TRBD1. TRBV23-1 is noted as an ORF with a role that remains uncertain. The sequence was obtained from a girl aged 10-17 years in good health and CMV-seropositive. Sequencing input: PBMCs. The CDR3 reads CASSQEGAEGANVLTF. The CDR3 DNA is TGCGCCAGCAGTCAAGAGGGGGCGGAAGGGGCCAACGTCCTGACTTTC.